This paragraph reports one T cell receptor beta chain. Its specific antigen is unknown. No base qualities exist here, and no much larger clone lies one base off it. Receptors were amplified or captured by RT-PCR. Sequencer: Illumina HiSeq 2500. TCRdb redid the processing of the public reads, applying fastp at Q25 and MiXCR, and retained in-frame beta chains. Rows with one shared CDR3 protein collapse into an entry with the most common genes and DNA. This sample lists approximately 700,000 distinct CDR3 sequences; about 14% were detected once. The ten most abundant clones make up 5.5% to 7% of the sample. The data belong to a study of response to subunit inactivated influenza vaccine (dated 2018 in TCRdb). Concerning the study at large: Deep quantitative profiling of the T cell receptor repertoire was used in the study to follow responses to a trivalent subunit inactivated influenza vaccine.

The CDR3 spans 16 residues, from the cysteine through the phenylalanine. The read is trimmed to its CDR3 DNA, 48 bases read in frame from base 1. Via the germline V gene, CDR1 is MNHEY and CDR2 SVGAGI. The germline V end is reduced by 2 bases and the J end by 8 bases; junction bases left unmatched: 8. The full study reports these points: The authors proposed that each seasonal influenza vaccination may bring in only a limited number of new T cells.

This specimen consisted of PBMCs from blood, obtained around two weeks before vaccination. The rearrangement joined TRBV6-5 to TRBJ1-4; the central 10 bases match TRBD1. This TCR came from a man aged 50 to 60 who received an inactivated influenza vaccine. Donor details come from another sample of the same person, matched by shared clones. The CDR3 sequence is CASSYAFGTGDEKLFF. The nucleotides are TGTGCCAGCAGTTACGCATTTGGGACAGGGGACGAAAAACTGTTTTTT.